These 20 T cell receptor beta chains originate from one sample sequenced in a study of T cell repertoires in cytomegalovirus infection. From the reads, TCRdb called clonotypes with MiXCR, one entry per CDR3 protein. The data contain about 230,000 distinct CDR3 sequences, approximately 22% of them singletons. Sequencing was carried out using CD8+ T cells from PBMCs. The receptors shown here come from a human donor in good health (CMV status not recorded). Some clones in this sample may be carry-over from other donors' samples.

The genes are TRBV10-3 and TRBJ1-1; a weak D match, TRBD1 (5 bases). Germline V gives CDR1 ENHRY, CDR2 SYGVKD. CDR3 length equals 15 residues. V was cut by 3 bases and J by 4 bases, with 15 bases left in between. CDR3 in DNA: TGTGCCATCAGTGATTACACAGGACGTGTCACTGAAGCTTTCTTT. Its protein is CAISDYTGRVTEAFF.

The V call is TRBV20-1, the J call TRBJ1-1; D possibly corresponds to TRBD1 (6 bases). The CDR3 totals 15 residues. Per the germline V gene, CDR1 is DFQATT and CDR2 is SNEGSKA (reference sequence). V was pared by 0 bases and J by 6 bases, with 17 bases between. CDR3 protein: CSAREGGGGNPEAFF. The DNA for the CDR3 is TGCAGTGCTAGAGAGGGGGGGGGCGGGAATCCTGAAGCTTTCTTT.

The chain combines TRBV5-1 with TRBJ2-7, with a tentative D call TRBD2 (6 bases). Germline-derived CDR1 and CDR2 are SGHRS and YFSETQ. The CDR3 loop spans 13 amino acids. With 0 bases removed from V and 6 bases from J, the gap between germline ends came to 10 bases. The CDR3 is CASSLAGGSEQYF. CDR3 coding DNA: TGCGCCAGCAGCTTGGCCGGGGGTTCCGAGCAGTACTTC.

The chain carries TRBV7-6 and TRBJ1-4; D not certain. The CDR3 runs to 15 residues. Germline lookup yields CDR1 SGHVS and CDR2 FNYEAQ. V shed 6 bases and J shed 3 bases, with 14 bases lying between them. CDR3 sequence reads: CASRPTANPNEKLFF. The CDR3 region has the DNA TGTGCCAGCAGACCTACAGCTAACCCTAATGAAAAACTGTTTTTT.

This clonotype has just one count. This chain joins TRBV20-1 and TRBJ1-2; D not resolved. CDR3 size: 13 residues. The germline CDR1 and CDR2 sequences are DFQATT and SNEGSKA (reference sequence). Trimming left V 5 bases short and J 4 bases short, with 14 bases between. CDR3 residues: CSASQNVGYGYTF. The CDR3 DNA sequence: TGCAGTGCTTCCCAAAACGTCGGCTATGGCTACACCTTC.

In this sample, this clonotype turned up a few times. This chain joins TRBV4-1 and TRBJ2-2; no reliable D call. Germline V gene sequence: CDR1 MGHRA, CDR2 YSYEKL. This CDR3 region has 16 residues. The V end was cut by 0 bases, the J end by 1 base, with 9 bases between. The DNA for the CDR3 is TGCGCCAGCAGCCAAGAAAGAACGGAGAACACCGGGGAGCTGTTTTTT. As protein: CASSQERTENTGELFF.

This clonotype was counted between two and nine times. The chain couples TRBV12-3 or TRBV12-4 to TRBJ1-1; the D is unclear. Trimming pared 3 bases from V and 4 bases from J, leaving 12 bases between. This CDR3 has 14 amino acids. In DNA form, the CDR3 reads TGTGCCAGCAGTTTTGGCACCCCGGGCACTGAAGCTTTCTTT. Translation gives CASSFGTPGTEAFF.

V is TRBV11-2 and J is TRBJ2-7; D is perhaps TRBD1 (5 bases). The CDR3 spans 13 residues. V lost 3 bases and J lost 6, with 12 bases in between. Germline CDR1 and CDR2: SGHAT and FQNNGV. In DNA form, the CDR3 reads TGTGCCAGCAGCTTCTCCAGGGCAGGCGAGCAGTACTTC. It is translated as CASSFSRAGEQYF.

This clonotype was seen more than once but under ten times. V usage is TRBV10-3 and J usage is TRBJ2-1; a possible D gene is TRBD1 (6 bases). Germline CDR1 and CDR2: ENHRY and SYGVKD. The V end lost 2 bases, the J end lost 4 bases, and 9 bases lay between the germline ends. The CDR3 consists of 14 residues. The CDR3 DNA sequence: TGTGCCATCAGTGAGACTCAGGGGTACAATGAGCAGTTCTTC. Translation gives CAISETQGYNEQFF.

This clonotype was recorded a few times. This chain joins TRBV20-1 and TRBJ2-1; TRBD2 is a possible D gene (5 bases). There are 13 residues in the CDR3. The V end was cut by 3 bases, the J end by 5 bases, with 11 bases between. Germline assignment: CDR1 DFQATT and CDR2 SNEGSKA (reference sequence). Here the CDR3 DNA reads TGCAGTGCTAGTAGCCTCGGGGACAATGAGCAGTTCTTC. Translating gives CSASSLGDNEQFF.

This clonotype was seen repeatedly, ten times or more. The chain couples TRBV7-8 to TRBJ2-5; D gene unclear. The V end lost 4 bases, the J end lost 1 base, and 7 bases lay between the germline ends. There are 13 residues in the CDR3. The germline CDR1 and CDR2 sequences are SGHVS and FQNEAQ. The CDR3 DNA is TGTGCCAGCAGCTCCCCTCCCCAAGAGACCCAGTACTTC. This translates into CASSSPPQETQYF.

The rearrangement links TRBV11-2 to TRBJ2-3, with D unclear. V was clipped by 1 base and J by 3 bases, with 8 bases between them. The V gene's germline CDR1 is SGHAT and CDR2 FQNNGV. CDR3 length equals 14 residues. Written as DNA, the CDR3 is TGTGCCAGCAGCTTAGGTGCCGAGACAGATACGCAGTATTTT. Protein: CASSLGAETDTQYF.

CDR3 coding DNA: TGTGCCAGCAGCTTGGCCGCGGACAGGGCCTACGAGCAGTACTTC. This gives the protein CASSLAADRAYEQYF. The rearrangement links TRBV5-5 to TRBJ2-7; 8 positions match TRBD1. Germline-derived CDR1 and CDR2 are SGHKS and YYEKEE (reference sequence). With V trimmed by 0 bases and J by 2 bases, 4 bases remained unmatched. The length of the CDR3 is 15 residues.

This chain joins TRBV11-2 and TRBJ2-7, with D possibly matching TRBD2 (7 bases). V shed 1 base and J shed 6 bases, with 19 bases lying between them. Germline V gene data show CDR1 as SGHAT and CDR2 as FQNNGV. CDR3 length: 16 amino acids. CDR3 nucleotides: TGTGCCAGCAGCTTAGCCTCGGGGGGCAACTATCTCGAGCAGTACTTC. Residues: CASSLASGGNYLEQYF.

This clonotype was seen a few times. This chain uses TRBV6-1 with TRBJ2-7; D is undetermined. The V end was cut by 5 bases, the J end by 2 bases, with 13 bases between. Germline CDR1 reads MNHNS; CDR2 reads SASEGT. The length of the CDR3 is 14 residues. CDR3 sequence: CASSTGDGAYEQYF. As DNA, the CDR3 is TGTGCCAGCAGTACGGGCGACGGAGCCTACGAGCAGTACTTC.

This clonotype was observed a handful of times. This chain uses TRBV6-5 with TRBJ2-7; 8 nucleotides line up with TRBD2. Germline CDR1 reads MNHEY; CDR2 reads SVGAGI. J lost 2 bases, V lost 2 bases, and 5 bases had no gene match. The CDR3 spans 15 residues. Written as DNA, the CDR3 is TGTGCCAGCAGTTACGAAAGCGGGGGCCCCTACGAGCAGTACTTC. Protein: CASSYESGGPYEQYF.

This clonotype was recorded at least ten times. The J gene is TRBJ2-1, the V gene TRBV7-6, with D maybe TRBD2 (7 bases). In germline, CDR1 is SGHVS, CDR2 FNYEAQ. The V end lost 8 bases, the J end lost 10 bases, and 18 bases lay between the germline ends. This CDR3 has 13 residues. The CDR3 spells CASSLSGGIEQFF. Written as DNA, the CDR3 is TGTGCCAGCTCCCTTTCGGGGGGCATCGAGCAGTTCTTC.

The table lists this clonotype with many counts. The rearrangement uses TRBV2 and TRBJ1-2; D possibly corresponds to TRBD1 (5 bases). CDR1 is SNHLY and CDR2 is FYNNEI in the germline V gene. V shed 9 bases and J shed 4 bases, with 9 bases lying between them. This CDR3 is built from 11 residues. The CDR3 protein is CARKTVYGYTF. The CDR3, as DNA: TGTGCCAGGAAGACAGTCTATGGCTACACCTTC.

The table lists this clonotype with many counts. The CDR3 bases are TGTGCCAACAGGGTCGGGGATACGCAGTATTTT. Protein product: CANRVGDTQYF. The chain recombines TRBV2 with TRBJ2-3, with D perhaps matching TRBD1 (6 bases). Looked up from germline, CDR1 is SNHLY and CDR2 is FYNNEI. The V and J ends lost 10 bases and 6 bases respectively, with 11 bases between them. The CDR3 extends over 11 amino acids.

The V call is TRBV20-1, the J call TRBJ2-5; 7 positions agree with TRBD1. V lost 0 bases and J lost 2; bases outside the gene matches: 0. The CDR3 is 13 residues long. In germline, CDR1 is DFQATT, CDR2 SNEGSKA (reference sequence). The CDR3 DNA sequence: TGCAGTGCTAGAGAGGACAGGCAAGAGACCCAGTACTTC. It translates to CSAREDRQETQYF.